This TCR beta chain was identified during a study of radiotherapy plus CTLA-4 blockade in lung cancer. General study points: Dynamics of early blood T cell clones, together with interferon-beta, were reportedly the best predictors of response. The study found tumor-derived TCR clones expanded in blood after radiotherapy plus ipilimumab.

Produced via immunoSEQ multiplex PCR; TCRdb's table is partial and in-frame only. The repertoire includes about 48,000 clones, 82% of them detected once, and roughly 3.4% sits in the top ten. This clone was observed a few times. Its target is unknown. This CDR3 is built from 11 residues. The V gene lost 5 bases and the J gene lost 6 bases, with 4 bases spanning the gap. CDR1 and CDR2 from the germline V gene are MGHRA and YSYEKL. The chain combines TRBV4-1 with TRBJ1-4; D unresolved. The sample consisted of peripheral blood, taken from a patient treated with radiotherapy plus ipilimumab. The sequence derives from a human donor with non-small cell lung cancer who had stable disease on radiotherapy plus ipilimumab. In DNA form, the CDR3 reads TGCGCCAGCAGCTACTATGAAAAACTGTTTTTT. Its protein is CASSYYEKLFF.